One and the same sample provided the 7 T cell receptor beta chains below, sequenced in a study of CD8+CD57+ T cells in acquired aplastic anemia. All patients picked for sequencing had shown, by flow cytometry, an expansion of CD8+CD57+ cells. Both TCR beta VDJ combination and CDR3 sequence profiling were carried out. Genomic DNA was the template for this profiling. TCRdb passed the reads through MiXCR, listing each CDR3 protein once. The data hold roughly 170,000 distinct CDR3 sequences, with approximately 48% observed a single time. The specimen was sorted CD4+, CD8+, or CD8+CD57+ T cells (not recorded which) from PBMCs. Every receptor here comes from a human donor with aplastic anemia.

The chain links TRBV28 to TRBJ1-6, with D uncertain. This CDR3 has 14 residues. Germline lookup yields CDR1 MDHEN and CDR2 SYDVKM. Trimming removed 0 bases from V and 9 bases from J, with 9 bases in between. DNA for the CDR3: TGTGCCAGCAGTTTATGGGGTATAGTTTCACCCCTCCACTTT. Its translation: CASSLWGIVSPLHF.

The chain recombines TRBV10-1 with TRBJ2-1, with TRBD1 matching over 7 bases. The trim removed 3 bases at V and 2 bases at J, leaving 7 bases unmatched. The V gene's germline CDR1 is WNHNN and CDR2 SYGVQD (reference sequence). The CDR3 has 16 amino acids. The CDR3 DNA reads as TGCGCCAGCAGTGAAGGTTCAGGACAGGCCTACAATGAGCAGTTCTTC. It encodes CASSEGSGQAYNEQFF.

This clonotype has a handful of counts. The junction shows a germline mismatch at one end, possibly a read error. V usage is TRBV20-1 and J usage is TRBJ2-7, with a weak D call TRBD1 (5 bases). Germline CDR1 is DFQATT and CDR2 is SNEGSKA (reference sequence). The CDR3 extends over 10 amino acids. Here the CDR3 reads CSASGFSSTF. CDR3 DNA sequence: TGCAGTGCTTCAGGGTTTAGCTCTACATTC.

This clonotype was observed at least ten times. The chain carries TRBV24-1 and TRBJ1-4, with 7 positions matching TRBD1. This CDR3 comprises 14 residues. Germline V gives CDR1 KGHDR, CDR2 SFDVKD. V lost 9 bases to trimming and J lost 7 bases; unmatched junction nucleotides: 10. This chain's CDR3 is CATYDRVRVEKLFF. CDR3 DNA: TGTGCCACCTATGACAGGGTTCGGGTTGAAAAACTGTTTTTT.

This clonotype was seen repeatedly, ten times or more. V usage is TRBV29-1 and J usage is TRBJ2-7; 10 nucleotides line up with TRBD1. V was clipped by 6 bases and J by 0 bases; unmatched bases: 8. The CDR3 totals 15 residues. CDR1 SQVTM and CDR2 ANQGSEA come from the germline V gene. In nucleotides, the CDR3 is TGCAGCGTCGACCCGGGACAGGGGAGCTCCTACGAGCAGTACTTC. Its protein product is CSVDPGQGSSYEQYF.

This clonotype was found a few times. The V and J genes are TRBV2 and TRBJ2-7; TRBD1 might be the D (6 bases). Deletions cut 2 bases from V and 5 bases from J, with 13 bases between. This CDR3 is 14 amino acids long. Germline V lookup: CDR1 SNHLY, CDR2 FYNNEI. CDR3 DNA sequence: TGTGCCAGCAGTGAACAGGGACAAGGAAACGAGCAGTACTTC. This codes for CASSEQGQGNEQYF.

The chain recombines TRBV7-8 with TRBJ2-5; weak D call: TRBD1 (6 bases). The CDR3 consists of 17 residues. The V end was cut by 5 bases, the J end by 1 base, with 20 bases between. In germline, CDR1 is SGHVS, CDR2 FQNEAQ. In nucleotides, the CDR3 is TGTGCCAGCAGCCAGAGGGGAGACAGGTCCTTCCAAGAGACCCAGTACTTC. It encodes CASSQRGDRSFQETQYF. The full variable domain, its missing parts supplied by reference TRBV7-8 and TRBJ2-5, is GAGVSQSPRYKVAKRGQDVALRCDPISGHVSLFWYQQALGQGPEFLTYFQNEAQLDKSGLPSDRFFAERPEGSVSTLKIQRTQQEDSAVYLCASSQRGDRSFQETQYFGPGTRLLVL.